These 14 T cell receptor beta chains were all obtained from the same sample, sequenced in a study of CD8+CD57+ T cells in acquired aplastic anemia. TCR beta VDJ and CDR3 profiles were obtained from a genomic DNA template. Each CDR3 protein is one row after TCRdb ran MiXCR on the reads. The data hold tens of thousands of distinct CDR3 sequences, with around 82% observed a single time. The sequenced material came from sorted CD4+, CD8+, or CD8+CD57+ T cells (not recorded which) from PBMCs. The receptors originated from a human donor in good health, serving as a control.

This clonotype is classed as medium-sized (0.01 to 0.1%). The rearrangement joins TRBV29-1 to TRBJ2-7; D may be TRBD2 (6 bases). Germline CDR1 SQVTM, CDR2 ANQGSEA. The CDR3 is 16 amino acids. The germline V and J ends were trimmed by 3 bases and 3 bases, with 21 bases remaining between them. The CDR3 region has the DNA TGCAGCGTTGAGATTGGGGGGTCAGGAAAAGACTACGAGCAGTACTTC. This sequence encodes CSVEIGGSGKDYEQYF.

V usage is TRBV20-1 and J usage is TRBJ2-5; 9 nucleotides align to TRBD1. In germline, CDR1 is DFQATT, CDR2 SNEGSKA (reference sequence). V shed 3 bases and J 2 bases; nucleotides not matched to a gene: 4. CDR3 size: 14 residues. Here the CDR3 reads CSASSGQGQETQYF. For the CDR3, the DNA is TGCAGTGCTAGCTCGGGACAGGGTCAAGAGACCCAGTACTTC.

The CDR3 is CASSVGGRYEQYF. CDR3 nucleotide sequence: TGTGCCAGCAGCGTAGGCGGCAGATACGAGCAGTACTTC. This sequence joins TRBV9 and TRBJ2-7; D gene unclear. The V gene's germline CDR1 is SGDLS and CDR2 YYNGEE. This CDR3 comprises 13 residues. V was trimmed by 0 bases and J by 4 bases, leaving 8 bases between them.

The chain recombines TRBV20-1 with TRBJ1-6, with TRBD1 matching over 9 bases. Germline-derived CDR1 and CDR2 are DFQATT and SNEGSKA (reference sequence). The V segment lost 5 bases and the J segment 10 bases; nucleotides outside the gene matches: 6. CDR3 size: 13 residues. The CDR3, as DNA: TGCAGTGCTTGGGACAGGGTAGGGTCACCCCTCCACTTT. Translating it yields CSAWDRVGSPLHF.

The sample holds a few counts of this clonotype. The chain joins TRBV2 to TRBJ2-5; 14 bases are shared with TRBD2. Germline V CDR1 and CDR2: SNHLY, FYNNEI. This CDR3 has 14 amino acids. Trimming cost V 9 bases and J 2 bases; bases outside gene matches: 2. The CDR3 reads CASRLAGGQETQYF. CDR3 coding DNA: TGTGCCAGTAGACTAGCGGGGGGGCAAGAGACCCAGTACTTC.

This clonotype was found once. The CDR3 DNA reads TGTGCCAGCAGTTCACAGACCTACAATGAGCAGTTCTTC. Translated: CASSSQTYNEQFF. V gene TRBV7-9 combines with J gene TRBJ2-1; D not certain. The CDR3 sequence is 13 residues long. The V gene's germline CDR1 is SEHNR and CDR2 FQNEAQ (reference sequence). The V gene lost 6 bases and the J gene lost 2 bases, with 8 bases spanning the gap.

The rearrangement links TRBV7-9 to TRBJ1-5, with unresolved D. Germline V gene lookup returns CDR1 SEHNR and CDR2 FQNEAQ (reference sequence). V shed 6 bases and J shed 3 bases, with 9 bases lying between them. The CDR3 loop spans 13 amino acids. The CDR3 nucleotides are TGTGCCAGCAGTTTGATTGCCAATCAGCCCCAGCATTTT. Amino acid sequence: CASSLIANQPQHF. Complete variable domain (other parts from reference TRBV7-9 and TRBJ1-5): DTGVSQNPRHKITKRGQNVTFRCDPISEHNRLYWYRQTLGQGPEFLTYFQNEAQLEKSRLLSDRFSAERPKGSFSTLEIQRTEQGDSAMYLCASSLIANQPQHFGDGTRLSIL.

V and J are TRBV5-1 and TRBJ1-5; D uncertain. CDR1 is SGHRS and CDR2 is YFSETQ in the germline V gene. The CDR3 has 14 residues. With 0 bases removed from V and 6 bases from J, the gap between germline ends came to 10 bases. DNA of the CDR3: TGCGCCAGCAGCTTGGAGAGTGGAGGTCAGCCCCAGCATTTT. This gives the protein CASSLESGGQPQHF.

CDR3 nucleotide sequence: TGCGCCAGCAGTGGAGGGCACGGGGCCAACGTCCTGACTTTC. It specifies CASSGGHGANVLTF. V is TRBV10-1 and J is TRBJ2-6; D is possibly TRBD2 (5 bases). The V end was cut by 4 bases, the J end by 4 bases, with 8 bases between. The germline gives CDR1 WNHNN, CDR2 SYGVQD (reference sequence). This CDR3 has 14 amino acids.

V is TRBV5-1 and J is TRBJ1-1, with 11 bases aligning to TRBD1. V lost 2 bases and J lost 5; bases outside the gene matches: 5. From germline, CDR1 is SGHRS and CDR2 YFSETQ. The CDR3 sequence is 15 residues long. CDR3 DNA sequence: TGCGCCAGCAGCTTACGGGACAGGGGGGTTACTGAAGCTTTCTTT. The encoded protein is CASSLRDRGVTEAFF.

This clonotype has only a few counts. This rearrangement joins TRBV25-1 to TRBJ1-1; 9 bases align to TRBD1. Trimming cost V 3 bases and J 5 bases; bases outside gene matches: 4. The CDR3 runs 14 residues. CDR1 is MGHDK, CDR2 SYGVNS, per germline. The CDR3 loop reads CASSEDRGGTEAFF. As DNA, the CDR3 is TGTGCCAGCAGTGAGGACAGGGGAGGAACTGAAGCTTTCTTT.

This clonotype is judged medium-sized. The V and J genes are TRBV6-2 or TRBV6-3 and TRBJ2-7, with TRBD1 matching 7 bases. The CDR3 contains 17 residues. In germline, CDR1 is MNHEY, CDR2 SVGEGT. Trimming cost V 6 bases and J 3 bases; bases outside gene matches: 17. For the CDR3, the DNA is TGTGCCAGCAGATACCCCTCCCAAGACAGGGCGAACTACGAGCAGTACTTC. Its protein product is CASRYPSQDRANYEQYF.

The gene calls are TRBV7-8 and TRBJ1-1; D is undetermined. Germline CDR1 SGHVS, CDR2 FQNEAQ. Trimming cost V 3 bases and J 4 bases, with 9 bases left between them. CDR3 length equals 13 residues. The CDR3, as DNA: TGTGCCAGCAGCTTTGACTTGACCACTGAAGCTTTCTTT. Translation gives CASSFDLTTEAFF.

Written as DNA, the CDR3 is TGTGCCAGCAGTGGGACAGGGTACGAGCAGTACTTC. It translates to CASSGTGYEQYF. The gene calls are TRBV2 and TRBJ2-7, with 8 bases fitting TRBD1. CDR3 length: 12 amino acids. CDR1 is SNHLY, CDR2 FYNNEI, per germline. Trimming removed 4 bases from V and 4 bases from J; junction bases left unmatched: 0.